This passage covers 25 T cell receptor beta chains from one sample sequenced in a study of blood T cell repertoires in COVID-19. Assay used: immunoSEQ multiplex PCR; TCRdb lists only in-frame clones, some missing. The data show about 20,000 clones, with about 90% seen just once and about 4.1% held by the top ten. Material for sequencing was peripheral blood. The receptors stem from a human donor in a cohort sampled during active COVID-19.

This clone appeared a single time. One end of the junction varies from germline; a read error may be responsible. The V and J genes are TRBV7-2 and TRBJ2-7, with TRBD1 identical over 9 bases. This CDR3 comprises 16 residues. The germline V gene encodes CDR1 SGHTA and CDR2 FQGNSA. The CDR3 spells CASSPSLMVRDRENNF. The CDR3, as DNA: TGTGCCAGCAGCCCCTCGCTTATGGTTCGGGACAGGGAGAACAACTTC.

The chain couples TRBV24-1 to TRBJ2-3; 10 nucleotides line up with TRBD2. Germline V gene sequence: CDR1 KGHDR, CDR2 SFDVKD. Trimming removed 5 bases from V and 2 bases from J; junction bases left unmatched: 3. CDR3 length: 15 residues. The CDR3: CATSGTSGPTDTQYF. CDR3 coding DNA: TGTGCCACCAGTGGGACTAGCGGACCCACAGATACGCAGTATTTT.

The chain couples TRBV2 to TRBJ1-5; tentatively, D is TRBD1 (6 bases). This CDR3 comprises 14 residues. Trimming removed 4 bases from V and 7 bases from J, with 14 bases in between. Germline V gene sequence: CDR1 SNHLY, CDR2 FYNNEI. CDR3 bases: TGTGCCAGCAGTGTAACACAGGGTGGACAGCCCCAGCATTTT. Its protein product is CASSVTQGGQPQHF.

This clone appeared a single time. The chain uses TRBV9 and TRBJ2-1, with a possible D match to TRBD2 (6 bases). CDR1 is SGDLS and CDR2 is YYNGEE in the germline V gene. The CDR3 length is 13 residues. V lost 2 bases and J 5 bases, leaving 8 bases between the germline ends. The CDR3 DNA reads TGTGCCAGCAGCGTGGGACTCAACAATGAGCAGTTCTTC. Translating gives CASSVGLNNEQFF.

The chain joins TRBV3-1 (or the pseudogene TRBV3-2) to TRBJ2-7; D unresolved. Germline loops: CDR1 LGHDT, CDR2 YNNKEL (reference sequence). The CDR3 runs 14 residues. Trimming removed 4 bases from V and 2 bases from J, with 12 bases in between. CDR3: CASSLGPKPYEQYF. The CDR3 bases are TGTGCCAGCAGCCTGGGCCCTAAGCCCTACGAGCAGTACTTC.

This chain connects TRBV6-1 to TRBJ1-1; maybe TRBD1 (5 bases). Germline V lookup: CDR1 MNHNS, CDR2 SASEGT. The V gene lost 2 bases and the J gene lost 11 bases, with 15 bases spanning the gap. The length of the CDR3 is 13 residues. The CDR3 is CASSEWGGGAAFF. DNA for the CDR3: TGTGCCAGCAGTGAATGGGGCGGCGGGGCCGCTTTCTTT.

The chain joins TRBV5-1 to TRBJ2-5, with 14 bases that match TRBD2. Looked up from germline, CDR1 is SGHRS and CDR2 is YFSETQ. Trimming cost V 2 bases and J 1 base; bases outside gene matches: 7. The CDR3 contains 18 residues. For the CDR3, the DNA is TGCGCCAGCAGCTTACGGACTAGCGGGGGGCCAGCCCAAGAGACCCAGTACTTC. The encoded protein is CASSLRTSGGPAQETQYF.

This clone was seen just once. The chain links TRBV7-9 to TRBJ1-2, with 7 bases lining up with TRBD1. Germline lookup yields CDR1 SEHNR and CDR2 FQNEAQ (reference sequence). The J segment lost 10 bases and the V segment lost 8 bases, leaving 10 bases of the junction unmatched. This CDR3 has 12 residues. The CDR3: CASVQTQGVYTF. CDR3 nucleotides: TGTGCCAGCGTGCAAACTCAGGGGGTCTACACCTTC. The full variable domain, rest sourced from reference TRBV7-9 and TRBJ1-2, is DTGVSQNPRHKITKRGQNVTFRCDPISEHNRLYWYRQTLGQGPEFLTYFQNEAQLEKSRLLSDRFSAERPKGSFSTLEIQRTEQGDSAMYLCASVQTQGVYTFGSGTRLTVV.

On this clone: In the same sample, other DNA sequences code for this CDR3. The chain employs TRBV7-2 and TRBJ2-3; TRBD2 might be the D (6 bases). Germline-derived CDR1 and CDR2 are SGHTA and FQGNSA. Trimming cost V 1 base and J 2 bases, with 10 bases left between them. The CDR3 spans 15 residues. This chain's CDR3 is CASSLGLAYTDTQYF. CDR3 DNA: TGTGCCAGCAGCTTAGGTCTAGCGTACACAGATACGCAGTATTTT.

The CDR3 DNA follows: TGCACCAGCAGCCAAGATTGGGATGTGACAGGGGCTGATGTGGCTGAAGCTTTCTTT. Its translation is CTSSQDWDVTGADVAEAFF. The genes are TRBV1 and TRBJ1-1; the table gives TRBD1 as D, unverified against the DNA. TRBV1 is a listed pseudogene. This CDR3 comprises 19 residues.

The chain combines TRBV10-3 with TRBJ2-3; D might be TRBD1 (6 bases). The V and J ends lost 4 bases and 0 bases respectively, with 17 bases between them. The length of the CDR3 is 17 residues. CDR1 is ENHRY, CDR2 SYGVKD, per germline. Here the CDR3 DNA reads TGTGCCATCAGTGGAGTCCCGGACAGCAGTAGCACAGATACGCAGTATTTT. Translated, it gives CAISGVPDSSSTDTQYF.

V usage is TRBV24-1 and J usage is TRBJ2-2; a weak D match, TRBD2 (6 bases). This CDR3 comprises 15 residues. Trimming took 2 bases from V and 2 from J, leaving 8 bases between them. In germline, CDR1 is KGHDR, CDR2 SFDVKD. CDR3 coding DNA: TGTGCCACCAGTGATTCGGGGGTTAACACCGGGGAGCTGTTTTTT. It is translated as CATSDSGVNTGELFF.

The chain is built from TRBV5-1 and TRBJ2-2, with 7 bases fitting TRBD1. J lost 4 bases, V lost 3 bases, and 3 bases had no gene match. The length of the CDR3 is 14 residues. Germline V gives CDR1 SGHRS, CDR2 YFSETQ. CDR3 nucleotides: TGCGCCAGCAGCTCCGGACAGGCCACCGGGGAGCTGTTTTTT. As protein: CASSSGQATGELFF.

This chain joins TRBV11-2 and TRBJ2-5; weak D call: TRBD2 (6 bases). Germline CDR1 reads SGHAT; CDR2 reads FQNNGV. Trimming removed 1 base from V and 4 bases from J, with 19 bases in between. The CDR3 is 17 amino acids. CDR3 loop: CASSLGRGRSRTETQYF. CDR3 DNA sequence: TGTGCCAGCAGCTTAGGGAGGGGCCGGAGTAGGACAGAGACCCAGTACTTC.

In DNA form, the CDR3 reads TGTGCCAGCAGCCCCCAGGTGGGGGCGCAGGGTTCACCCCTCCACTTT. Amino acids: CASSPQVGAQGSPLHF. The chain joins TRBV9 to TRBJ1-6; D may be TRBD1 (6 bases). The ends were cut back, 4 bases at V and 9 bases at J, with 20 bases in the middle. The germline V gene encodes CDR1 SGDLS and CDR2 YYNGEE. The CDR3 has 16 residues. Using reference TRBV9 and TRBJ1-6 for the parts outside the CDR3, the full variable domain is DSGVTQTPKHLITATGQRVTLRCSPRSGDLSVYWYQQSLDQGLQFLIQYYNGEERAKGNILERFSAQQFPDLHSELNLSSLELGDSALYFCASSPQVGAQGSPLHFGNGTRLTVT.

The rearrangement uses TRBV9 and TRBJ2-5; possible D gene TRBD2, 5 bases. Germline CDR1 and CDR2: SGDLS and YYNGEE. With 3 bases removed from V and 9 bases from J, the gap between germline ends came to 18 bases. The CDR3 spans 14 residues. CDR3 DNA sequence: TGTGCCAGCAGCGAGGACCCCACGGGGTGGGCCCAGTACTTC. Its protein product is CASSEDPTGWAQYF.

The CDR3 loop is CASKVDRQETQYF. The CDR3 region has the DNA TGCGCCAGCAAGGTGGACAGACAAGAGACCCAGTACTTC. The V gene is TRBV5-1, the J gene TRBJ2-5, with a possible D match to TRBD1 (6 bases). Trimming pared 6 bases from V and 2 bases from J, leaving 11 bases between. Germline lookup yields CDR1 SGHRS and CDR2 YFSETQ. CDR3 length: 13 residues.

This chain uses TRBV4-1 with TRBJ1-6; 9 bases are a match to TRBD1. V shed 2 bases and J 9 bases; nucleotides not matched to a gene: 8. The CDR3 is 16 residues long. Germline CDR1 is MGHRA and CDR2 is YSYEKL. DNA for the CDR3: TGCGCCAGCAGCCAAACGGGACAGGGCCTCTCTTCACCCCTCCACTTT. It specifies CASSQTGQGLSSPLHF.

The chain uses TRBV11-3 and TRBJ2-7; 16 positions match TRBD2. Per germline, CDR1 SGHNT and CDR2 YENEEA. V lost 5 bases and J lost 2; bases outside the gene matches: 9. The CDR3 consists of 18 residues. Here the CDR3 DNA reads TGTGCCAGCAGCCCTGGGACTAGCGGGAGGGCGCACGCCTACGAGCAGTACGTC. Protein: CASSPGTSGRAHAYEQYV.

This clone has only a few counts. The J gene is TRBJ1-6, the V gene TRBV2, with D maybe TRBD1 (5 bases). Trimming took 2 bases from V and 7 from J, leaving 12 bases between them. The germline V gene has CDR1 SNHLY and CDR2 FYNNEI. This CDR3 has 15 amino acids. The CDR3, as DNA: TGTGCCAGCAGTGAACAGGGTAGTGGGAATTCACCCCTCCACTTT. This gives the protein CASSEQGSGNSPLHF.

V and J are TRBV28 and TRBJ2-1; D may be TRBD2 (5 bases). The CDR3 runs to 12 residues. The V gene's germline CDR1 is MDHEN and CDR2 SYDVKM. V lost 2 bases to trimming and J lost 12 bases, with 11 bases between them. CDR3 DNA sequence: TGTGCCAGCAGTTTAATCTCAGGAGGGCAGTTCTTC. Its protein is CASSLISGGQFF.

The chain is built from TRBV6-2 or TRBV6-3 and TRBJ2-3; TRBD1 matches at 7 bases. The germline CDR1 and CDR2 sequences are MNHEY and SVGEGT. V shed 3 bases and J 0 bases; nucleotides not matched to a gene: 6. The CDR3 sequence is 16 residues long. As DNA, the CDR3 is TGTGCCAGCAGTTATCGGGACAGCAGAAGCACAGATACGCAGTATTTT. Residues: CASSYRDSRSTDTQYF.

V gene TRBV2 combines with J gene TRBJ1-1; possible D gene TRBD1, 6 bases. The CDR3 runs to 12 residues. The germline V gene encodes CDR1 SNHLY and CDR2 FYNNEI. With 7 bases removed from V and 3 bases from J, the gap between germline ends came to 9 bases. In nucleotides, the CDR3 is TGTGCCAGCACCAAGGGGGACACTGAAGCTTTCTTT. This codes for CASTKGDTEAFF.

The rearrangement joins TRBV6-2 or TRBV6-3 to TRBJ2-3; 14 bases map to TRBD2. This CDR3 has 19 amino acids. CDR1 is MNHEY, CDR2 SVGEGT, per germline. V lost 2 bases, J lost 1 base, and 8 bases stayed unmatched. CDR3 sequence reads: CASSYGRTSGRYRTDTQYF. The DNA for the CDR3 is TGTGCCAGCAGTTACGGGAGGACTAGCGGGAGGTACCGCACAGATACGCAGTATTTT.

This clone has just one count. The rearrangement links TRBV14 to TRBJ2-3; D is undetermined. V was clipped by 0 bases and J by 11 bases, with 6 bases between them. The V gene's germline CDR1 is SGHDN and CDR2 FVKESK. The CDR3 has 11 amino acids. This chain's CDR3 is CASSQDRGQYF. The CDR3 nucleotides read TGTGCCAGCAGCCAAGATCGAGGGCAGTATTTT.